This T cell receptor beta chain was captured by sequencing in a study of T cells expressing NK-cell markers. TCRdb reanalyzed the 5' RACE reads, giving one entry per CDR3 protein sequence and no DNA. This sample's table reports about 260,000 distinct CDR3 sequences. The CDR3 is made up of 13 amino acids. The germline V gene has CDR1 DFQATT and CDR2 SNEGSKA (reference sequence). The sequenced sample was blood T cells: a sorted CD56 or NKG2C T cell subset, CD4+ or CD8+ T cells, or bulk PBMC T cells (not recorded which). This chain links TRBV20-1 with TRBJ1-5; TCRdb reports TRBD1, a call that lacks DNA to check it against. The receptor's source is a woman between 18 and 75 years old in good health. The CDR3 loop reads CSANTGANQPQHF.